The source of this TCR beta chain is a study of blood T cell repertoires in COVID-19. Looking at the study overall: Specimens from acute and convalescent COVID-19 originated in the United States, Italy and Spain. PBMCs, B-cell-depleted T cells, or T cells provided the cDNA or gDNA that made up the material.

V trimming: 4 bases; J trimming: 5 bases; junction bases outside the gene matches: 5. Looked up from germline, CDR1 is MNHEY and CDR2 is SMNVEV (reference sequence). This CDR3 contains 14 residues. Authors' methods: Estimation of nucleated cell counts relied on the amplification of reference gene primers. Assay used: immunoSEQ multiplex PCR; TCRdb lists only in-frame clones, some missing. The V and J calls and clone size are taken from that table; D and trimming were inferred from the DNA. The sample shows about 410,000 clones, about 88% of them seen only once. Those enrolled in Seattle joined during active infection and were followed longitudinally afterward.

The rearrangement uses TRBV27 and TRBJ1-5; 7 nucleotides agree with TRBD1. The clonotype comes from a woman aged 40 to 49 with COVID-19, enrolled during active disease. Sample: peripheral blood. The CDR3 sequence is CASSSNRGYQPQHF. CDR3 in DNA: TGTGCCAGCAGTTCTAACAGGGGCTATCAGCCCCAGCATTTT.